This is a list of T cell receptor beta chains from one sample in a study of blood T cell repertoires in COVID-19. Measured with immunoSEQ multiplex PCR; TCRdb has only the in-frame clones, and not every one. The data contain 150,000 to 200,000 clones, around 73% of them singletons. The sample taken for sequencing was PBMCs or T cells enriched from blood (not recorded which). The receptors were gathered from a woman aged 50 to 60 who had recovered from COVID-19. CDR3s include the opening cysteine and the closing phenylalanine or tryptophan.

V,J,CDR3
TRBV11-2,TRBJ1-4,CASSLEAGNEKLFF
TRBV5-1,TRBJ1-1,CASRGQGGITEAFF
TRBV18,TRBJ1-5,CASSPGTGDQPQHF
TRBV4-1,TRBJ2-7,CASSQDHSPTYEQYF
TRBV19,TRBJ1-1,CASREGGWNTEAFF
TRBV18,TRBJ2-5,CASSPGLAPQETQYF
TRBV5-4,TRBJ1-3,CASSLEDGRSGNTIYF
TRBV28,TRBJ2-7,CASSFGRGYEQYF
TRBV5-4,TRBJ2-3,CASSLPAALGTDTQYF
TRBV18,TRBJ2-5,CASSPFGTGVQETQYF